This T cell receptor beta chain was recorded in a study of T cells in Graves' hyperthyroidism and ophthalmopathy. This clonotype was found a few times. The antigen is not known. The investigators amplified TCR beta CDR3 regions from RNA transcripts. Researchers ran a first-round RT-PCR on the TCR CDR3 using the HTBI primer set. TCRdb re-derived calls from the multiplex PCR reads in MiXCR, one entry per CDR3 protein. The table records about 620,000 distinct CDR3 sequences, about a sixth of them present only once. Based on clinical symptoms, serum thyroxine and TRAb, thyroid ultrasound and orbital computed tomography, diagnoses were reached. Using around 10 ml of fresh peripheral blood, PBMCs were prepared. Study-level points and caveats: From stable hyperthyroidism, ophthalmopathy was set apart by a 13 V-J model. Blood samples included most of the expanded thyroid clonotypes exceeding 0.001.

V was clipped by 7 bases and J by 2 bases, with 12 bases between them. This CDR3 spans 13 amino acids. Per germline, CDR1 DFQATT and CDR2 SNEGSKA (reference sequence). The chain links TRBV20-1 to TRBJ1-5; a weak D match, TRBD1 (5 bases). The sequencing input was blood. The origin of this receptor is a woman in her 30s with Graves' hyperthyroidism. The CDR3 DNA reads as TGCAGTGTTAGTTCCAGGGGCAATCAGCCCCAGCATTTT. It is translated as CSVSSRGNQPQHF.